The 20 T cell receptor beta chains listed next were all sequenced from one sample in a study of cytomegalovirus exposure and HLA in healthy donors. PCR was performed using 60 Vbeta and 13 Jbeta primers. Assay used: immunoSEQ multiplex PCR; TCRdb lists only in-frame clones, some missing. The repertoire has about 240,000 clones, 80% to 85% of them found once; the top ten carry about 8%. The sequencing sample was made of PBMCs. All receptors come from a woman aged 60-75 years in good health and CMV-seropositive.

The chain is built from TRBV2 and TRBJ2-1; 8 bases line up with TRBD1. The CDR3 consists of 13 residues. The germline V gene encodes CDR1 SNHLY and CDR2 FYNNEI. V lost 7 bases to trimming and J lost 5 bases; unmatched junction nucleotides: 4. The CDR3 nucleotides read TGTGCCAGCACGCTACAGGGGGACAATGAGCAGTTCTTC. Encoded protein: CASTLQGDNEQFF.

The rearrangement uses TRBV5-6 and TRBJ1-4; TRBD1 matches 8 bases. The germline V gene has CDR1 SGHDT and CDR2 YYEEEE. The junction had 6 bases not matched to a gene; V was cut back by 4 bases and J by 7 bases. This CDR3 contains 14 residues. The CDR3 loop is CASSRTGRGEKLFF. The CDR3, as DNA: TGTGCCAGCAGCCGGACAGGGCGGGGTGAAAAACTGTTTTTT.

The rearrangement links TRBV9 to TRBJ2-6; no clear D. The V gene lost 8 bases and the J gene lost 0 bases, with 6 bases spanning the gap. From germline, CDR1 is SGDLS and CDR2 YYNGEE. The CDR3 totals 13 residues. CDR3 DNA sequence: TGTGCCAGTAAAAACTCTGGGGCCAACGTCCTGACTTTC. Translated, it gives CASKNSGANVLTF.

The chain recombines TRBV9 with TRBJ2-2; 11 positions match TRBD2. The V segment lost 4 bases and the J segment 0 bases; nucleotides outside the gene matches: 2. Germline V gene data show CDR1 as SGDLS and CDR2 as YYNGEE. There are 16 residues in the CDR3. The CDR3 nucleotides are TGTGCCAGCAGCACGGGACTAGCGGCGAACACCGGGGAGCTGTTTTTT. Translating it yields CASSTGLAANTGELFF.

The chain combines TRBV7-9 with TRBJ1-1; 7 bases are a match to TRBD1. CDR1 is SEHNR and CDR2 is FQNEAQ in the germline V gene (reference sequence). This CDR3 is built from 13 residues. V was clipped by 6 bases and J by 3 bases; unmatched bases: 4. CDR3 nucleotide sequence: TGTGCCAGCAGTTCGACAGGGCACACTGAAGCTTTCTTT. This gives the protein CASSSTGHTEAFF.

The V call is TRBV2, the J call TRBJ1-2, with D possibly matching TRBD1 (6 bases). Per germline, CDR1 SNHLY and CDR2 FYNNEI. The CDR3 consists of 14 residues. V lost 6 bases to trimming and J lost 6 bases, with 17 bases between them. The CDR3 loop is CASRRGGPDDGYTF. In DNA form, the CDR3 reads TGTGCCAGCAGGAGGGGGGGACCTGATGATGGCTACACCTTC.

The chain has TRBV5-1 and TRBJ2-7, with D hard to call. CDR3 length equals 14 residues. The V gene's germline CDR1 is SGHRS and CDR2 YFSETQ. Trimming removed 1 base at V and 0 bases at J, with 8 bases between. This CDR3 is CASSLRGTSYEQYF. The CDR3 region has the DNA TGCGCCAGCAGCTTGAGAGGCACCTCCTACGAGCAGTACTTC.

J is TRBJ2-2 and V is TRBV4-2; 15 bases are a match to TRBD2. The germline V gene has CDR1 LGHNA and CDR2 YNFKEQ. The CDR3 runs 19 residues. With 4 bases clipped from V and 6 bases from J, the junction kept 12 bases outside the gene matches. The CDR3 sequence: CASSPGLAGGPTASGELFF. CDR3 DNA sequence: TGTGCCAGCAGCCCAGGACTAGCGGGAGGGCCTACAGCTTCCGGGGAGCTGTTTTTT.

The J gene is TRBJ1-4, the V gene TRBV27; 9 bases align to TRBD1. Germline trimming cut 5 bases from V and 0 bases from J; bases unmatched to any gene: 7. The CDR3 runs 17 residues. Germline lookup yields CDR1 MNHEY and CDR2 SMNVEV (reference sequence). The CDR3 sequence is CASSLRDRDATNEKLFF. DNA for the CDR3: TGTGCCAGCAGTCTCCGGGACAGGGACGCAACTAATGAAAAACTGTTTTTT.

This clone was observed a few times. V usage is TRBV5-1 and J usage is TRBJ1-1; no clear D. The germline CDR1 and CDR2 sequences are SGHRS and YFSETQ. The CDR3 runs to 14 residues. Trimming shortened V by 0 bases and J by 2 bases, and 8 bases separated the two germline ends. The CDR3 reads CASSLGSRNTEAFF. The DNA for the CDR3 is TGCGCCAGCAGCTTGGGGAGCCGTAACACTGAAGCTTTCTTT.

This chain uses TRBV7-3 with TRBJ2-1; 13 positions agree with TRBD2. CDR3 length equals 16 residues. Germline lookup yields CDR1 SGHTA and CDR2 FQGTGA. Trimming took 6 bases from V and 9 from J; bases not matched to a gene: 11. The chain's CDR3 is CASRPTLAGGSGEQFF. In nucleotides, the CDR3 is TGTGCCAGCAGACCAACACTAGCGGGAGGGAGCGGTGAGCAGTTCTTC.

This clone was detected once. V is TRBV2 and J is TRBJ1-5, with 8 bases lining up with TRBD1. Germline V gene lookup returns CDR1 SNHLY and CDR2 FYNNEI. With V trimmed by 2 bases and J by 4 bases, 10 bases remained unmatched. The CDR3 runs to 17 residues. The CDR3 reads CASSEPQGDRLNQPQHF. The CDR3 nucleotides read TGTGCCAGCAGTGAACCCCAGGGGGACAGGCTGAATCAGCCCCAGCATTTT.

J is TRBJ2-7 and V is TRBV5-1, with D tentatively TRBD2 (5 bases). V gave up 0 bases and J gave up 0 bases, with 7 bases separating them. CDR3 size: 14 residues. From germline, CDR1 is SGHRS and CDR2 YFSETQ. In nucleotides, the CDR3 is TGCGCCAGCAGCTTGGCCGGGGTCTCCTACGAGCAGTACTTC. It specifies CASSLAGVSYEQYF. Supplemented by reference TRBV5-1 and TRBJ2-7, the full variable domain reads KAGVTQTPRYLIKTRGQQVTLSCSPISGHRSVSWYQQTPGQGLQFLFEYFSETQRNKGNFPGRFSGRQFSNSRSEMNVSTLELGDSALYLCASSLAGVSYEQYFGPGTRLTVT.

This CDR3 reads CASSLYYEQYF. In DNA, the CDR3 is TGTGCCAGCAGCTTATACTACGAGCAGTACTTC. The rearrangement links TRBV7-8 to TRBJ2-7; D unclear. Germline CDR1 and CDR2: SGHVS and FQNEAQ. This CDR3 has 11 amino acids. The ends were cut back, 2 bases at V and 3 bases at J, with 2 bases in the middle.

The J gene is TRBJ1-1, the V gene TRBV5-5; 8 bases match TRBD1. This CDR3 has 13 amino acids. The junction had 6 bases not matched to a gene; V was cut back by 2 bases and J by 9 bases. Germline V gene data show CDR1 as SGHKS and CDR2 as YYEKEE (reference sequence). DNA for the CDR3: TGTGCCAGCAGCTTCGCCGACAGGGGTAAAGCTTTCTTT. Translating gives CASSFADRGKAFF.

The chain couples TRBV5-1 to TRBJ2-5, with unresolved D. V lost 0 bases to trimming and J lost 5 bases, with 17 bases between them. CDR1 SGHRS and CDR2 YFSETQ come from the germline V gene. This CDR3 is built from 16 residues. The CDR3 loop is CASSLEETVKTETQYF. In DNA, the CDR3 is TGCGCCAGCAGCTTGGAGGAAACAGTCAAGACGGAGACCCAGTACTTC.

The chain combines TRBV27 with TRBJ2-1, with D perhaps matching TRBD1 (5 bases). The CDR3 is 14 amino acids. V lost 3 bases and J lost 10, with 16 bases in between. Germline V gene lookup returns CDR1 MNHEY and CDR2 SMNVEV (reference sequence). The CDR3 sequence is CASSFGRGGEEQFF. The DNA for the CDR3 is TGTGCCAGCAGTTTTGGTAGGGGCGGTGAGGAGCAGTTCTTC.

The chain links TRBV12-5 to TRBJ1-4; a possible D gene is TRBD1 (6 bases). The CDR3 has 13 residues. Germline CDR1 LGHNT, CDR2 FRNRAP. Deletions cut 3 bases from V and 7 bases from J, with 9 bases between. The CDR3 sequence is CASGLGGIEKLFF. CDR3 coding DNA: TGTGCTAGTGGTTTAGGGGGAATTGAAAAACTGTTTTTT.

Points on this clone: Additional DNA sequences in this sample encode the identical CDR3. The rearrangement uses TRBV19 and TRBJ2-3; perhaps TRBD1 as D (6 bases). V lost 3 bases, J lost 6 bases, and 10 bases lay in between. This CDR3 is built from 13 residues. The V gene's germline CDR1 is LNHDA and CDR2 SQIVND (reference sequence). Here the CDR3 reads CASSIQGSDTQYF. Here the CDR3 DNA reads TGTGCCAGTAGTATCCAGGGGTCCGATACGCAGTATTTT.

The rearrangement joins TRBV4-1 to TRBJ2-3, with 14 bases matching TRBD2. The CDR3 runs 17 residues. V shed 0 bases, J shed 4 bases, and the junction held 3 bases outside the gene matches. Germline lookup yields CDR1 MGHRA and CDR2 YSYEKL. The CDR3 DNA reads as TGCGCCAGCAGCCAAGATCGACTAGCGGGAGGGCCAGATACGCAGTATTTT. Amino acids: CASSQDRLAGGPDTQYF.